In this sample, the clone carrying this T cell receptor beta chain turned up many times. Its antigen remains unidentified. The sample comes from a study of T cells in Graves' hyperthyroidism and ophthalmopathy. Regarding the study as a whole: Blood also held most thyroid clonotypes expanded beyond 0.001. The model identified upcoming ophthalmopathy a median approximately six months ahead of onset.

Exclusion criteria comprised uncontrolled infection, other autoimmune disease, pregnancy or lactation. Authors of the study amplified TCR beta CDR3 regions from RNA transcripts. In the first-round RT-PCR of the TCR CDR3, the HTBI primer set was used. TCRdb re-called the multiplex PCR reads with MiXCR, one entry per CDR3 protein. The sample carries fewer than 650,000 distinct CDR3 sequences, 13% to 15% recorded once. The sequencing input was blood. The clonotype comes from a middle-aged woman with Graves' hyperthyroidism.

CDR3 DNA sequence: TGTGCCTGGAGCCCCGGGGCAGGGGGCTTCGAGCAGTACTTC. It yields the protein CAWSPGAGGFEQYF. The chain links TRBV30 to TRBJ2-7, with 8 nucleotides matching TRBD1. Germline CDR1 is GTSNPN and CDR2 is SVGIG (reference sequence). V gave up 3 bases and J gave up 6 bases; unmatched junction bases: 10. CDR3 length: 14 amino acids.